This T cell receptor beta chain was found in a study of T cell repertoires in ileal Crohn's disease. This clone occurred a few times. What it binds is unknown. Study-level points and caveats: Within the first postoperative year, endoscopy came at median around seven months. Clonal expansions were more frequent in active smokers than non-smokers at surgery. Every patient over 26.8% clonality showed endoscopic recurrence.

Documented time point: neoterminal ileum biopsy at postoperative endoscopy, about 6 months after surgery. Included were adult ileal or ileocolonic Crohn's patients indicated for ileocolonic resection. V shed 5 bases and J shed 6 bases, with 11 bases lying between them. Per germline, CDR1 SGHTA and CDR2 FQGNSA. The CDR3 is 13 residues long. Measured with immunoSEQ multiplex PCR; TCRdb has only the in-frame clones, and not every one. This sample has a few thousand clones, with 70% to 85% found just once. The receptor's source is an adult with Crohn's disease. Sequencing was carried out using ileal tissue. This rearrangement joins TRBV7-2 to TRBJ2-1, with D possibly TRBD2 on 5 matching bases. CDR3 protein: CASSLGLPNEQFF. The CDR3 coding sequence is TGTGCCAGCAGCCTCGGACTGCCCAATGAGCAGTTCTTC.